This T cell receptor beta chain was found in a study of metastatic and nonmetastatic thyroid tumors. CDR1 MDHEN and CDR2 SYDVKM come from the germline V gene. This CDR3 is 12 amino acids long. V lost 6 bases, J lost 9 bases, and 15 bases lay in between. TCRdb reassembled clones from the PCR reads with MiXCR. The sample gives approximately 24,000 clones, 23% of which show up once; 71% is in the top ten. Thyroid surgery took place with no prior treatment in any patient. This receptor was identified in a male donor with papillary thyroid cancer or a benign thyroid nodule (not recorded which). Some clones in this sample may be carry-over from other donors' samples. The chain has TRBV28 and TRBJ2-7; D is possibly TRBD2 (6 bases). Sequencing was done on a sample of blood. CDR3 in amino acids: CASSREEGRQYF. CDR3 in DNA: TGTGCCAGCAGCCGAGAGGAGGGGCGGCAGTACTTC. The whole variable domain, remainder taken from reference TRBV28 and TRBJ2-7, is DVKVTQSSRYLVKRTGEKVFLECVQDMDHENMFWYRQDPGLGLRLIYFSYDVKMKEKGDIPEGYSVSREKKERFSLILESASTNQTSMYLCASSREEGRQYFGPGTRLTVT.